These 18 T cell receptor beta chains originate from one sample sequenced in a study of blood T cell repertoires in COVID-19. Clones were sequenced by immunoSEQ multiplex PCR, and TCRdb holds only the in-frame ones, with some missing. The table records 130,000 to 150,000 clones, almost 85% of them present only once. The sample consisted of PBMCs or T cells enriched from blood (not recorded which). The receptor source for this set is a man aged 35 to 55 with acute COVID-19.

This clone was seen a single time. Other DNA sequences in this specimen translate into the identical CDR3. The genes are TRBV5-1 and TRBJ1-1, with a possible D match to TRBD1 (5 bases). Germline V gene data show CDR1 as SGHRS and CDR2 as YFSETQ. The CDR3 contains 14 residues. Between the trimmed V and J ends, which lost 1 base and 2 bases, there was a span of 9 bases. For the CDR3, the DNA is TGCGCCAGCAGCTTGACAGGTCCCAACACTGAAGCTTTCTTT. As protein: CASSLTGPNTEAFF.

CDR3 nucleotide sequence: TGTGCCAGCAGTGCGCCAGTCTCCAATCAGCCCCAGCATTTT. Translation gives CASSAPVSNQPQHF. The J gene is TRBJ1-5, the V gene TRBV2; D call uncertain. The V gene lost 4 bases and the J gene lost 3 bases, with 10 bases spanning the gap. The CDR3 is 14 amino acids. Germline CDR1 and CDR2: SNHLY and FYNNEI.

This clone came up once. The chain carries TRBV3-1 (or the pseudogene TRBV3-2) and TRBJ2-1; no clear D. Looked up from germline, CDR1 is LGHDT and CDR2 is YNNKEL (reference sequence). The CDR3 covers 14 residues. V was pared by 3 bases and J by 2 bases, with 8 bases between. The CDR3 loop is CASSHLDAYNEQFF. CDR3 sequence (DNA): TGTGCCAGCAGCCATCTAGACGCCTACAATGAGCAGTTCTTC.

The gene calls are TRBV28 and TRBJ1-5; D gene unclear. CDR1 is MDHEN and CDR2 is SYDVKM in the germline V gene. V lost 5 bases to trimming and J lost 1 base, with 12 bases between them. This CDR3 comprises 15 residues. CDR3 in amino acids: CASSLWQNSNQPQHF. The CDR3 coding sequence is TGTGCCAGCAGTCTTTGGCAGAACAGCAATCAGCCCCAGCATTTT.

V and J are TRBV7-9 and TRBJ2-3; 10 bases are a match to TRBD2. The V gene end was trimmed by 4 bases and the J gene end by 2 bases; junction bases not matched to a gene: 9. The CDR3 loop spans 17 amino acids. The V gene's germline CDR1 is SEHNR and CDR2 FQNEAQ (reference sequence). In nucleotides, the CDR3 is TGTGCCAGCAGCTCCAATACAGCGGGAGGGCCCACAGATACGCAGTATTTT. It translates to CASSSNTAGGPTDTQYF.

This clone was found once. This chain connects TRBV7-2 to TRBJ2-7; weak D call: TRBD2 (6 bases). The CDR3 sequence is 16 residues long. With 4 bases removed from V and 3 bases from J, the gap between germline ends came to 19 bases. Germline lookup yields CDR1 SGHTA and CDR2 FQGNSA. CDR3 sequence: CASSSQGLPGHYEQYF. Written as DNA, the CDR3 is TGTGCCAGCAGCTCCCAGGGACTTCCCGGACACTACGAGCAGTACTTC.

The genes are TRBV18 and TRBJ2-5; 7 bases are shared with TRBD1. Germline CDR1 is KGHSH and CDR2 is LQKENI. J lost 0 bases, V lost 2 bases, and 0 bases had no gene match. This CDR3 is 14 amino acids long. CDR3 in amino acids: CASSPGTDQETQYF. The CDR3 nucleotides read TGTGCCAGCTCACCAGGGACAGACCAAGAGACCCAGTACTTC.

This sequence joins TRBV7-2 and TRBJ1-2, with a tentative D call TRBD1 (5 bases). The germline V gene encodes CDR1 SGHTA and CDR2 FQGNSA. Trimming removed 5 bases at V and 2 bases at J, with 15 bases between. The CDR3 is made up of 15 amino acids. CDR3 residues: CASSPEEGNNYGYTF. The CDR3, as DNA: TGTGCCAGCAGCCCCGAGGAGGGGAACAACTATGGCTACACCTTC.

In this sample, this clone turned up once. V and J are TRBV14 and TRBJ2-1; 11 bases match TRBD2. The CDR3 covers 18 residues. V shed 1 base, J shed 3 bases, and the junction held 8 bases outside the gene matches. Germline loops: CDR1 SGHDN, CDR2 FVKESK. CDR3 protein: CASSQGETSGNLYNEQFF. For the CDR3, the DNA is TGTGCCAGCAGCCAAGGAGAGACTAGCGGGAACCTCTACAATGAGCAGTTCTTC.

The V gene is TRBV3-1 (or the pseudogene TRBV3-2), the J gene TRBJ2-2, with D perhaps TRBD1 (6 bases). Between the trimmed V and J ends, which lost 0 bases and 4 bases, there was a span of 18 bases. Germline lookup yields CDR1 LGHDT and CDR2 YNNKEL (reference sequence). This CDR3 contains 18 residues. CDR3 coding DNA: TGTGCCAGCAGCCAAGATTTTGGGACATTCGAGGGCACCGGGGAGCTGTTTTTT. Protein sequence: CASSQDFGTFEGTGELFF.

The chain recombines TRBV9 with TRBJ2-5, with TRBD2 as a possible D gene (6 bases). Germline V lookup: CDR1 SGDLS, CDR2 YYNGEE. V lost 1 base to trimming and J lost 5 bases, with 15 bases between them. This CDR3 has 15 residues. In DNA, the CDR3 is TGTGCCAGCAGCGTAAGTGTCGGGGGTCGGGAGACCCAGTACTTC. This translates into CASSVSVGGRETQYF.

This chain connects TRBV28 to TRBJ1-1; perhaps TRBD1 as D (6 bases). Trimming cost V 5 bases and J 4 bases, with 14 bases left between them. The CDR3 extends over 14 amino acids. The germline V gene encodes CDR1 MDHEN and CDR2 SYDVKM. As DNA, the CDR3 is TGTGCCAGCAGTCTCTACAGGGAGGGCACTGAAGCTTTCTTT. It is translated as CASSLYREGTEAFF.

CDR3 residues: CASSFLGGQETQYF. CDR3 nucleotide sequence: TGTGCCAGTAGTTTCCTGGGGGGTCAAGAGACCCAGTACTTC. This chain connects TRBV19 to TRBJ2-5, with a possible D match to TRBD2 (6 bases). Per the germline V gene, CDR1 is LNHDA and CDR2 is SQIVND (reference sequence). The CDR3 spans 14 residues. With 5 bases removed from V and 2 bases from J, the gap between germline ends came to 12 bases.

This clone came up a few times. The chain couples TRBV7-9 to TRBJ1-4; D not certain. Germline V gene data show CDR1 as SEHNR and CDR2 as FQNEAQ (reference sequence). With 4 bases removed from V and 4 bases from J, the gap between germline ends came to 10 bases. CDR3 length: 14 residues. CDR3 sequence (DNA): TGTGCCAGCAGCTCGACCGAGGGTAATGAAAAACTGTTTTTT. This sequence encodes CASSSTEGNEKLFF.

This CDR3 is CASSQGINYGYTF. Here the CDR3 DNA reads TGTGCCAGCAGCCAGGGGATCAACTATGGCTACACCTTC. This chain uses TRBV28 with TRBJ1-2; tentative D call: TRBD1 (6 bases). Germline V gene data show CDR1 as MDHEN and CDR2 as SYDVKM. The V end lost 6 bases, the J end lost 2 bases, and 10 bases lay between the germline ends. The CDR3 totals 13 residues.

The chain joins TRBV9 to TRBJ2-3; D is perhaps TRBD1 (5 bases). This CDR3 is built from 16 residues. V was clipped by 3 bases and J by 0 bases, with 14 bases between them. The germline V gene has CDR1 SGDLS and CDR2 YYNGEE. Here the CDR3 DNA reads TGTGCCAGCAGCGAAGTGCAGGGAACTAGCACAGATACGCAGTATTTT. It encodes CASSEVQGTSTDTQYF.

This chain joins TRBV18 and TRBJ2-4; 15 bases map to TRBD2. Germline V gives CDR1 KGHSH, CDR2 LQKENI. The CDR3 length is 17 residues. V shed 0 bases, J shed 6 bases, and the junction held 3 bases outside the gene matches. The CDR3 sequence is CASSPPGTSGRLNIQYF. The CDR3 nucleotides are TGTGCCAGCTCACCACCAGGGACTAGCGGGAGGTTAAACATTCAGTACTTC.

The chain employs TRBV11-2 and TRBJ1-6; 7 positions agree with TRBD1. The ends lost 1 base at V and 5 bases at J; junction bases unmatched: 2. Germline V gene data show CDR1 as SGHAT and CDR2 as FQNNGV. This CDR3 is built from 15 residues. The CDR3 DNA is TGTGCCAGCAGCTTAGTTCAGGGGGATAATTCACCCCTCCACTTT. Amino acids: CASSLVQGDNSPLHF.